These 20 T cell receptor beta chains were all obtained from the same sample, sequenced in a study of CD8 T cells in Susac syndrome. Random hexamers primed reverse transcription of about 0.5 to 1 ug RNA. MiXCR, run by TCRdb on the immunoSEQ multiplex PCR reads, gives a single entry per CDR3 protein. Counted here are 200,000 to 250,000 distinct CDR3 sequences, 93% occurring once; the ten biggest clones make up 0.065% to 0.08%. The sequencing input was CD4+ T cells from PBMCs. These receptors were obtained from a human donor with multiple sclerosis.

The chain joins TRBV28 to TRBJ1-2; no clear D gene. Germline V gene lookup returns CDR1 MDHEN and CDR2 SYDVKM. Trimming shortened V by 6 bases and J by 3 bases, and 17 bases separated the two germline ends. The CDR3 is 15 residues long. CDR3 amino acids: CASSYPLRTDYGYTF. CDR3 coding DNA: TGTGCCAGCAGCTACCCCCTCAGGACGGACTATGGCTACACCTTC.

J is TRBJ2-3 and V is TRBV6-5; D gene ambiguous. The CDR3 covers 13 residues. Trimming cost V 4 bases and J 6 bases, with 11 bases left between them. Germline lookup yields CDR1 MNHEY and CDR2 SVGAGI. The CDR3 bases are TGTGCCAGCAGTTTATCATGGGCGGATACGCAGTATTTT. Translation gives CASSLSWADTQYF.

In this sample, this clonotype turned up once. V gene TRBV7-6 combines with J gene TRBJ2-1; 15 nucleotides line up with TRBD2. V dropped 3 bases and J dropped 7; count of bases not matched to a gene: 7. The length of the CDR3 is 17 residues. The germline V gene encodes CDR1 SGHVS and CDR2 FNYEAQ. The CDR3 bases are TGTGCCAGCAGCTTGGGGCCGGGGACTAGCGGGAGGAATGAGCAGTTCTTC. It encodes CASSLGPGTSGRNEQFF.

This sequence joins TRBV10-3 and TRBJ1-4; D is undetermined. The V end was cut by 4 bases, the J end by 4 bases, with 4 bases between. Germline CDR1 and CDR2: ENHRY and SYGVKD. The CDR3 length is 12 residues. CDR3 loop: CAISGYNEKLFF. The CDR3 DNA reads TGTGCCATCAGTGGCTATAATGAAAAACTGTTTTTT.

The gene calls are TRBV9 and TRBJ2-3; D is possibly TRBD2 (6 bases). V dropped 3 bases and J dropped 2 bases, with 16 bases sitting between them. Per germline, CDR1 SGDLS and CDR2 YYNGEE. There are 16 residues in the CDR3. CDR3 sequence (DNA): TGTGCCAGCAGCGGGAGGTTGGGGACTCACACAGATACGCAGTATTTT. Protein sequence: CASSGRLGTHTDTQYF.

The rearrangement links TRBV28 to TRBJ1-5, with 11 bases lining up with TRBD1. The CDR3 spans 15 residues. Losses at the gene ends were 6 bases for V and 6 bases for J; bases not matched to a gene: 7. Germline CDR1 is MDHEN and CDR2 is SYDVKM. The CDR3 loop reads CASSPDRGPGQPQHF. In DNA form, the CDR3 reads TGTGCCAGCAGCCCGGACAGGGGGCCAGGTCAGCCCCAGCATTTT.

This chain connects TRBV15 to TRBJ2-3; D is ambiguous. Germline V lookup: CDR1 LNHNV, CDR2 YYDKDF (reference sequence). The CDR3 runs to 14 residues. V was shortened by 1 base and J by 5 bases, with 10 bases between the two germline ends. CDR3 in amino acids: CATSRGLAVDTQYF. The CDR3, as DNA: TGTGCCACCAGCAGAGGGTTAGCCGTAGATACGCAGTATTTT.

V and J are TRBV5-6 and TRBJ2-7, with TRBD1 identical over 7 bases. The CDR3 spans 15 residues. The V gene end was trimmed by 1 base and the J gene end by 1 base; junction bases not matched to a gene: 5. CDR1 is SGHDT and CDR2 is YYEEEE in the germline V gene. The CDR3 bases are TGTGCCAGCAGCTTGATTAAGGGGGCGTCCTACGAGCAGTACGTC. Protein: CASSLIKGASYEQYV.

The chain is built from TRBV2 and TRBJ1-6; 7 bases fit TRBD1. Germline trimming cut 7 bases from V and 6 bases from J; bases unmatched to any gene: 9. This CDR3 comprises 15 residues. CDR1 is SNHLY and CDR2 is FYNNEI in the germline V gene. The CDR3 spells CASMVGDRPNSPLHF. DNA of the CDR3: TGTGCCAGCATGGTCGGGGACAGACCTAATTCACCCCTCCACTTT.

V and J are TRBV20-1 and TRBJ2-5; 8 bases are a match to TRBD1. Germline V gene sequence: CDR1 DFQATT, CDR2 SNEGSKA (reference sequence). The CDR3 runs to 15 residues. V lost 4 bases, J lost 4 bases, and 11 bases stayed unmatched. The DNA of the CDR3 is TGCAGTGCTATAGTAGACAGGGGTTCTTTAGAGACCCAGTACTTC. Its translation is CSAIVDRGSLETQYF.

This sequence joins TRBV28 and TRBJ1-5; no clear D. The germline V and J ends were trimmed by 7 bases and 5 bases, with 12 bases remaining between them. The length of the CDR3 is 13 residues. Germline-derived CDR1 and CDR2 are MDHEN and SYDVKM. The chain's CDR3 is CASKSERHQPQHF. The CDR3 nucleotides are TGTGCCAGCAAATCCGAGCGGCATCAGCCCCAGCATTTT.

In DNA form, the CDR3 reads TGTGCCAGCAGCCCCGGACAGGGTCGAAGGGAGCAGTACTTC. Its translation: CASSPGQGRREQYF. V is TRBV3-1 and J is TRBJ2-7, with 8 bases identical to TRBD1. The germline V gene encodes CDR1 LGHDT and CDR2 YNNKEL (reference sequence). The CDR3 has 14 amino acids. V gave up 4 bases and J gave up 7 bases; unmatched junction bases: 9.

This sequence joins TRBV29-1 and TRBJ2-1; D is possibly TRBD1 (6 bases). The CDR3 has 12 residues. Germline CDR1 is SQVTM and CDR2 is ANQGSEA. V lost 7 bases, J lost 4 bases, and 11 bases lay in between. The CDR3 reads CSARTEYNEQFF. As DNA, the CDR3 is TGCAGCGCGAGGACAGAGTACAATGAGCAGTTCTTC.

This chain's CDR3 is CALRGRSTGELFF. The CDR3 DNA is TGTGCCTTGAGAGGTCGGAGCACCGGGGAGCTGTTTTTT. The chain carries TRBV30 and TRBJ2-2; no clear D. V shed 7 bases and J shed 4 bases, with 13 bases lying between them. The CDR3 covers 13 residues. In germline, CDR1 is GTSNPN, CDR2 SVGIG (reference sequence).

The chain employs TRBV19 and TRBJ1-1; D is ambiguous. CDR3 size: 12 residues. Germline CDR1 reads LNHDA; CDR2 reads SQIVND (reference sequence). Trimming stripped 7 bases from V and 0 bases from J, with 6 bases between. The CDR3 protein is CASKNMNTEAFF. CDR3 nucleotides: TGTGCCAGTAAGAACATGAACACTGAAGCTTTCTTT.

V usage is TRBV6-5 and J usage is TRBJ2-6; tentative D call: TRBD2 (5 bases). The V gene's germline CDR1 is MNHEY and CDR2 SVGAGI. V was shortened by 6 bases and J by 4 bases, with 13 bases between the two germline ends. The CDR3 runs 15 residues. The CDR3 sequence is CASRSRRTGANVLTF. The CDR3 coding sequence is TGTGCCAGCAGGTCACGGAGGACCGGGGCCAACGTCCTGACTTTC.

CDR3 bases: TGTGCCAGCAGCTTAGAATGGAGGACTGAAGCTTTCTTT. Its protein product is CASSLEWRTEAFF. V and J are TRBV7-2 and TRBJ1-1; D is unclear. Germline V lookup: CDR1 SGHTA, CDR2 FQGNSA. The CDR3 is 13 residues long. Trimming left V 1 base short and J 5 bases short, with 8 bases between.

The chain combines TRBV10-1 with TRBJ1-2; D gene uncertain. V was shortened by 0 bases and J by 4 bases, with 6 bases between the two germline ends. The CDR3 extends over 13 amino acids. From germline, CDR1 is WNHNN and CDR2 SYGVQD (reference sequence). Written as DNA, the CDR3 is TGCGCCAGCAGTGAGTCCCCAGCCTATGGCTACACCTTC. It translates to CASSESPAYGYTF.

The genes are TRBV15 and TRBJ2-3, with TRBD1 as a possible D gene (6 bases). Deletions cut 3 bases from V and 6 bases from J, with 13 bases between. Germline CDR1 LNHNV, CDR2 YYDKDF (reference sequence). This CDR3 region has 14 residues. CDR3 bases: TGTGCCACCAGCAGCCCCGGGACAACCGATACGCAGTATTTT. Amino acid sequence: CATSSPGTTDTQYF.

This chain joins TRBV9 and TRBJ2-7; 7 nucleotides match TRBD2. The CDR3 runs 15 residues. Trimming cost V 3 bases and J 0 bases; bases outside gene matches: 6. CDR1 is SGDLS and CDR2 is YYNGEE in the germline V gene. CDR3 nucleotide sequence: TGTGCCAGCAGCGAGGGAGCGGGACCCTCCTACGAGCAGTACTTC. It encodes CASSEGAGPSYEQYF.